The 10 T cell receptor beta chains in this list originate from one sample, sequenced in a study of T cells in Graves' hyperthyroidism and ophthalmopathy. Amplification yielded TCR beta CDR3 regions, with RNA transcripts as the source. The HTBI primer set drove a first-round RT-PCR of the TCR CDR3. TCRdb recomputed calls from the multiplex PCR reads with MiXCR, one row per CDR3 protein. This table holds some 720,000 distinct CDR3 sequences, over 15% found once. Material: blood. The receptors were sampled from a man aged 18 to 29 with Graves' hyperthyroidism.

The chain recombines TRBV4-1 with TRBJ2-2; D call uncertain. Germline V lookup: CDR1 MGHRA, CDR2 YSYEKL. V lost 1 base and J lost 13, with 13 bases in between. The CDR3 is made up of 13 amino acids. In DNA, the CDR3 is TGCGCCAGCAGCCAAGCAAGCCCCCTTGGGCTGTTTTTT. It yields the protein CASSQASPLGLFF.

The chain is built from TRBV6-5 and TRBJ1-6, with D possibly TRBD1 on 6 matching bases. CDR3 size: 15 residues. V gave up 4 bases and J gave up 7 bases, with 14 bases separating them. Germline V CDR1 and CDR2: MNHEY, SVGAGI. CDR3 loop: CASSSQGISNSPLHF. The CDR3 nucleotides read TGTGCCAGCAGTTCCCAGGGGATTTCGAATTCACCCCTCCACTTT.

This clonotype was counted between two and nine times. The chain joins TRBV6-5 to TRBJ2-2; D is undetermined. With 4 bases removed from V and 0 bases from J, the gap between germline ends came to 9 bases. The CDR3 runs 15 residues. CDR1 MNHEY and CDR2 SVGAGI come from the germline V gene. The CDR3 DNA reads TGTGCCAGCAGTTCCTACGAACCGAACACCGGGGAGCTGTTTTTT. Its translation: CASSSYEPNTGELFF.

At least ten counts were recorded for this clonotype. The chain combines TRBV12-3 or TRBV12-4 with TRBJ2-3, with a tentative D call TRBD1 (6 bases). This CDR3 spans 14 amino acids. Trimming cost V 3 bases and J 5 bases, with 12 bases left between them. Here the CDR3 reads CASSFEQGGDTQYF. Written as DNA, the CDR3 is TGTGCCAGCAGTTTTGAACAGGGTGGAGATACGCAGTATTTT.

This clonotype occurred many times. DNA of the CDR3: TGTGCCATCCAGGGTCGGGACACTGAAGCTTTCTTT. Protein product: CAIQGRDTEAFF. The gene calls are TRBV10-3 and TRBJ1-1, with D maybe TRBD1 (5 bases). The V end was cut by 8 bases, the J end by 3 bases, with 10 bases between. Germline V gene lookup returns CDR1 ENHRY and CDR2 SYGVKD. This CDR3 contains 12 residues.

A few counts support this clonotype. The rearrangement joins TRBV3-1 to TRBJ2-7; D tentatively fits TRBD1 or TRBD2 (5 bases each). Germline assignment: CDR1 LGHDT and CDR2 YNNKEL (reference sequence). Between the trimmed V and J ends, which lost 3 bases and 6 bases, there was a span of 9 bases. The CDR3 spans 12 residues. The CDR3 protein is CASSQGEGEQYF. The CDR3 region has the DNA TGTGCCAGCAGCCAGGGGGAAGGCGAGCAGTACTTC.

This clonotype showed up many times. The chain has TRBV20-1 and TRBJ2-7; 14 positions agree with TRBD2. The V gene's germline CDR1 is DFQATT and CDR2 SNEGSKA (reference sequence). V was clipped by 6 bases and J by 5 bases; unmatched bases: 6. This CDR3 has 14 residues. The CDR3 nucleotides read TGCAGTGCGATAGGGACTAGCGGGAGTAACGAGCAGTACTTC. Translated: CSAIGTSGSNEQYF.

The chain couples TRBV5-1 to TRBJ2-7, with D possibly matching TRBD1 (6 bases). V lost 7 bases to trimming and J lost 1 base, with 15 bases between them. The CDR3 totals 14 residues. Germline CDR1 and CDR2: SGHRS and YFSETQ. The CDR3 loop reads CASGSQGHSYEQYF. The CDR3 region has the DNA TGCGCCAGCGGCTCCCAGGGACATTCCTACGAGCAGTACTTC.

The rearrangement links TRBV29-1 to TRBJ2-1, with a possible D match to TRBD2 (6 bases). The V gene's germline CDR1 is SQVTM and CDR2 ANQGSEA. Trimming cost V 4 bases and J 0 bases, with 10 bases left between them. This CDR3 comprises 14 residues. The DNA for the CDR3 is TGCAGCGTTGGGAGTAGCGGCTCCTACAATGAGCAGTTCTTC. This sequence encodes CSVGSSGSYNEQFF.

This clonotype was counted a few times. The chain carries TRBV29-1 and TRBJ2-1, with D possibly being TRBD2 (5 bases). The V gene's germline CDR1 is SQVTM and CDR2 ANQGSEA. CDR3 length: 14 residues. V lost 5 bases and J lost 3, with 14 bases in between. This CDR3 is CSVFRSGFYNEQFF. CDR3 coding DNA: TGCAGCGTTTTTAGGAGCGGATTCTACAATGAGCAGTTCTTC.